These 21 T cell receptor beta chains were sequenced from one sample in a study of T cells after yellow fever vaccination. TCRdb recomputed calls from the 5' RACE reads with MiXCR, one row per CDR3 protein. The repertoire holds 450,000 to 550,000 distinct CDR3 sequences, roughly 21% seen once, with more than 13% in the top ten. The sequenced sample was PBMCs, obtained 15 days after the yellow fever booster vaccination. All receptors derive from a man aged 25-45 years who received the YFV17D yellow fever vaccine.

The chain has TRBV5-1 and TRBJ2-3; tentatively, D is TRBD2 (6 bases). Germline-derived CDR1 and CDR2 are SGHRS and YFSETQ. V was cut by 7 bases and J by 2 bases, with 14 bases left in between. The CDR3 runs 14 residues. CDR3 bases: TGCGCCAGCCGGATAGCGGAGATCACAGATACGCAGTATTTT. Translating gives CASRIAEITDTQYF.

V gene TRBV6-5 combines with J gene TRBJ2-7, with 10 bases that match TRBD1. The CDR3 is 15 amino acids. The V and J ends lost 0 bases and 3 bases, in that order; junction bases with no gene match: 2. Germline-derived CDR1 and CDR2 are MNHEY and SVGAGI. This CDR3 is CASSYSRDRGYEQYF. DNA of the CDR3: TGTGCCAGCAGTTACTCCCGGGACAGGGGCTACGAGCAGTACTTC.

This clonotype was counted at least ten times. The chain is built from TRBV5-1 and TRBJ1-1; no firm D call. Germline-derived CDR1 and CDR2 are SGHRS and YFSETQ. The V and J ends lost 0 bases and 1 base respectively, with 7 bases between them. The CDR3 runs to 14 residues. Here the CDR3 DNA reads TGCGCCAGCAGCTTGGCTCAGACGAACACTGAAGCTTTCTTT. Protein product: CASSLAQTNTEAFF.

In nucleotides, the CDR3 is TGCAGTGCTAGAGTTGAGTGGGACTACGAGCAGTACTTC. Encoded protein: CSARVEWDYEQYF. The rearrangement uses TRBV20-1 and TRBJ2-7; D is unresolved. The CDR3 is made up of 13 amino acids. The germline CDR1 and CDR2 sequences are DFQATT and SNEGSKA (reference sequence). Trimming took 1 base from V and 3 from J, leaving 10 bases between them.

V gene TRBV5-4 combines with J gene TRBJ2-7; D ambiguous. Trimming shortened V by 4 bases and J by 4 bases, and 12 bases separated the two germline ends. Germline CDR1 reads SGHNT; CDR2 reads YYREEE (reference sequence). The CDR3 sequence is 13 residues long. This CDR3 is CASSGEGIYEQYF. The CDR3 region has the DNA TGTGCCAGCAGCGGGGAAGGGATATACGAGCAGTACTTC.

The chain has TRBV7-9 and TRBJ1-6; no clear D. From germline, CDR1 is SEHNR and CDR2 FQNEAQ (reference sequence). The CDR3 runs to 13 residues. Trimming stripped 3 bases from V and 9 bases from J, with 9 bases between. This chain's CDR3 is CASSFGSLSPLHF. The CDR3 region has the DNA TGTGCCAGCAGCTTCGGCAGTCTTTCACCCCTCCACTTT.

This clonotype was picked up a small number of times. The V gene is TRBV29-1, the J gene TRBJ2-7, with D unclear. Germline V gene sequence: CDR1 SQVTM, CDR2 ANQGSEA. Trimming stripped 0 bases from V and 8 bases from J, with 8 bases between. The CDR3 has 11 residues. This CDR3 is CSVEDRIKQYF. CDR3 nucleotides: TGCAGCGTTGAAGATCGGATTAAGCAGTACTTC.

CDR3 in amino acids: CSGGTGNRNEQFF. The CDR3 region has the DNA TGCAGCGGGGGGACAGGGAATAGAAATGAGCAGTTCTTC. The rearrangement joins TRBV29-1 to TRBJ2-1, with 9 bases identical to TRBD1. The V gene end was trimmed by 7 bases and the J gene end by 7 bases; junction bases not matched to a gene: 8. The CDR3 is made up of 13 amino acids. Germline V gives CDR1 SQVTM, CDR2 ANQGSEA.

V is TRBV20-1 and J is TRBJ2-7, with 10 bases identical to TRBD1. Germline CDR1 and CDR2: DFQATT and SNEGSKA (reference sequence). This CDR3 is built from 13 residues. The J segment lost 6 bases and the V segment lost 3 bases, leaving 5 bases of the junction unmatched. CDR3 DNA sequence: TGCAGTGCTAGGGGGACAGGGGCCCTCGAGCAGTACTTC. Its protein product is CSARGTGALEQYF.

The chain couples TRBV19 to TRBJ2-3; perhaps TRBD1 as D (6 bases). Trimming took 5 bases from V and 2 from J, leaving 20 bases between them. Germline V gives CDR1 LNHDA, CDR2 SQIVND (reference sequence). The CDR3 spans 17 residues. The CDR3 protein is CASSVGQLYPPTDTQYF. The CDR3, as DNA: TGTGCCAGTAGTGTGGGACAACTATACCCACCCACAGATACGCAGTATTTT.

This clonotype was counted between two and nine times. This rearrangement joins TRBV18 to TRBJ2-1; a weak D match, TRBD1 (6 bases). The CDR3 covers 15 residues. Germline loops: CDR1 KGHSH, CDR2 LQKENI. Deletions cut 6 bases from V and 0 bases from J, with 12 bases between. The CDR3 protein is CASSLDRISYNEQFF. The CDR3 DNA follows: TGTGCCAGCTCTCTCGACAGGATCTCCTACAATGAGCAGTTCTTC.

This clonotype occurred a few times. The genes are TRBV20-1 and TRBJ2-3; D gene unclear. CDR1 and CDR2 (germline): DFQATT, SNEGSKA (reference sequence). V was pared by 4 bases and J by 0 bases, with 11 bases between. The CDR3 runs to 14 residues. The CDR3 nucleotides are TGCAGTGCTATCGGGCCGGCTAGCACAGATACGCAGTATTTT. The encoded protein is CSAIGPASTDTQYF.

The rearrangement links TRBV29-1 to TRBJ2-1; 12 bases are a match to TRBD2. Germline V gives CDR1 SQVTM, CDR2 ANQGSEA. J was trimmed by 16 bases and V by 5 bases; bases with no gene match: 12. There are 13 residues in the CDR3. CDR3 DNA: TGCAGCGTTTTGGATCTAGCGGGAGGGCCAAGCTTCTTC. Amino acid sequence: CSVLDLAGGPSFF.

J is TRBJ2-7 and V is TRBV29-1; D unresolved. V was trimmed by 5 bases and J by 5 bases, leaving 10 bases between them. The CDR3 is made up of 11 amino acids. Per the germline V gene, CDR1 is SQVTM and CDR2 is ANQGSEA. The CDR3 region is CSVKGSHEQYF. CDR3 nucleotides: TGCAGCGTTAAGGGATCCCACGAGCAGTACTTC.

V and J are TRBV11-2 and TRBJ2-1; 9 bases agree with TRBD2. CDR1 and CDR2 from the germline V gene are SGHAT and FQNNGV. With 7 bases clipped from V and 8 bases from J, the junction kept 6 bases outside the gene matches. CDR3 length equals 13 residues. CDR3 nucleotides: TGTGCCAGCATCCTTAGCGGGAGAGATGAGCAGTTCTTC. Translating gives CASILSGRDEQFF.

This clonotype was recorded a few times. The chain is built from TRBV9 and TRBJ2-7; TRBD2 aligns across 11 bases. The CDR3 has 16 amino acids. Trimming removed 3 bases from V and 2 bases from J; junction bases left unmatched: 7. Germline CDR1 SGDLS, CDR2 YYNGEE. The CDR3 nucleotides read TGTGCCAGCAGCGAGGAAGGGACTAGCGGAACCTACGAGCAGTACTTC. Translated, it gives CASSEEGTSGTYEQYF.

The chain uses TRBV7-2 and TRBJ2-7, with 10 bases that match TRBD2. V was pared by 3 bases and J by 0 bases, with 8 bases of the junction left unmatched. Germline V lookup: CDR1 SGHTA, CDR2 FQGNSA. The CDR3 length is 17 residues. The CDR3 here is CASSFYLAGVNSYEQYF. CDR3 DNA: TGTGCCAGCAGCTTCTACCTAGCGGGAGTAAACTCCTACGAGCAGTACTTC.

This clonotype appeared a few times. This chain connects TRBV6-5 to TRBJ1-2; D is possibly TRBD1 (6 bases). Trimming pared 2 bases from V and 8 bases from J, leaving 12 bases between. The CDR3 sequence is 13 residues long. Germline CDR1 MNHEY, CDR2 SVGAGI. The CDR3 is CASSYGSGDGYTF. The CDR3 DNA is TGTGCCAGCAGTTACGGGTCAGGGGACGGCTACACCTTC.

The rearrangement joins TRBV14 to TRBJ2-5; D ambiguous. The germline V and J ends were trimmed by 4 bases and 7 bases, with 7 bases remaining between them. Germline loops: CDR1 SGHDN, CDR2 FVKESK. The CDR3 is 11 amino acids. CDR3 coding DNA: TGTGCCAGCAGCCTGGAGTGGACCCAGTACTTC. Its translation is CASSLEWTQYF.

The chain uses TRBV2 and TRBJ1-2, with D tentatively TRBD1 (5 bases). Trimming cost V 4 bases and J 1 base, with 16 bases left between them. Germline values: CDR1 SNHLY, CDR2 FYNNEI. The CDR3 consists of 16 residues. The CDR3 nucleotides are TGTGCCAGCAGTGTCGACAAATTGCAGGGTAACTATGGCTACACCTTC. This codes for CASSVDKLQGNYGYTF.

This clonotype appeared a few times. The chain couples TRBV30 to TRBJ2-7; D is unresolved. Per germline, CDR1 GTSNPN and CDR2 SVGIG (reference sequence). The CDR3 is 15 residues long. Trimming stripped 0 bases from V and 4 bases from J, with 16 bases between. The CDR3 reads CAWSVQHQSPYEQYF. CDR3 coding DNA: TGTGCCTGGAGTGTCCAGCATCAGAGCCCTTACGAGCAGTACTTC.